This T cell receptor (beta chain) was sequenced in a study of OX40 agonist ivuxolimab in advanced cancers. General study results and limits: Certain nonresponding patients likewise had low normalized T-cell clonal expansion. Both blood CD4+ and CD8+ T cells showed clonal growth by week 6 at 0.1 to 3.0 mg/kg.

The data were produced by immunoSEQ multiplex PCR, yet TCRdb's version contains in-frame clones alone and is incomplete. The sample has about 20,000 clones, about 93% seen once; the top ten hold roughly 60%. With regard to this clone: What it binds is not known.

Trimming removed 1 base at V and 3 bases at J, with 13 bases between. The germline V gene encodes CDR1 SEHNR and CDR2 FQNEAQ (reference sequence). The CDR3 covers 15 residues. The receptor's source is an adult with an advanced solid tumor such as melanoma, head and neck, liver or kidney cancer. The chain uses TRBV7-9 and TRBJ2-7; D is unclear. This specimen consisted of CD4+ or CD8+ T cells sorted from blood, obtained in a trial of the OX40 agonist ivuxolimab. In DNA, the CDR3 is TGTGCCAGCAGCTTAGTATCAGGACGAAGCTACGAGCAGTACTTC. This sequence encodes CASSLVSGRSYEQYF.